Below are 31 T cell receptor beta chains sequenced from a single sample in a study of HIV-infected children after antiretroviral therapy interruption. Unique molecular identifiers were included in an RNA-based 3' RACE TCR library. TCRdb re-called the 3' RACE reads through MiXCR, storing one row per CDR3 protein. Of 40,000 to 55,000 distinct CDR3 sequences in the sample, approximately 4% were seen once. Sample treatment: PENTA 11 planned treatment interruption arm or continuous ART arm. The material was CD45RA+ CD4+ T cells from PBMCs, pooled from several time points, obtained from a donor given antiretroviral therapy, either interrupted or continuous. The sample's subset: naive CD4+ CD45RA+ CD45RO- T cells. The receptors here all came from a pool of human donors with HIV.

This clonotype was picked up many times. This chain connects TRBV3-1 to TRBJ1-5; D is possibly TRBD1 (6 bases). Germline V CDR1 and CDR2: LGHDT, YNNKEL (reference sequence). V lost 1 base to trimming and J lost 9 bases, with 10 bases between them. The CDR3 has 13 residues. CDR3 protein: CASSQGRGGPQHF. CDR3 in DNA: TGTGCCAGCAGCCAAGGTCGAGGGGGGCCCCAGCATTTT. Looking up the rest from reference TRBV3-1 and TRBJ1-5 gives the full variable domain: DTAVSQTPKYLVTQMGNDKSIKCEQNLGHDTMYWYKQDSKKFLKIMFSYNNKELIINETVPNRFSPKSPDKAHLNLHINSLELGDSAVYFCASSQGRGGPQHFGDGTRLSIL.

This clonotype showed up just a few times. J is TRBJ1-1 and V is TRBV20-1; 8 bases match TRBD1. Germline V gene lookup returns CDR1 DFQATT and CDR2 SNEGSKA (reference sequence). The CDR3 sequence is 11 residues long. The V and J ends lost 2 bases and 9 bases, in that order; junction bases with no gene match: 2. The CDR3 bases are TGCAGTGCTAGACAGGGGGCTAAAGCTTTCTTT. Protein product: CSARQGAKAFF.

This clonotype was counted at least ten times. The chain employs TRBV20-1 and TRBJ1-2, with D hard to call. Trimming took 6 bases from V and 8 from J, leaving 19 bases between them. The CDR3 loop spans 13 amino acids. Germline CDR1 reads DFQATT; CDR2 reads SNEGSKA (reference sequence). The chain's CDR3 is CSAVSTYLGGYTF. The CDR3 DNA reads as TGCAGTGCAGTTTCCACTTATCTAGGGGGCTACACCTTC.

This clonotype has more than one count but fewer than ten. V gene TRBV6-6 combines with J gene TRBJ1-1; D might be TRBD1 (5 bases). The germline gives CDR1 MNHNY, CDR2 SVGAGI (reference sequence). V was cut by 5 bases and J by 1 base, with 14 bases left in between. The CDR3 loop spans 15 amino acids. The CDR3 DNA is TGTGCCAGCAGTCTCAGGGTGGGACCGAACACTGAAGCTTTCTTT. Its translation: CASSLRVGPNTEAFF.

The V gene is TRBV30, the J gene TRBJ2-2, with 9 bases aligning to TRBD1. J lost 6 bases, V lost 2 bases, and 4 bases had no gene match. CDR3 length: 14 amino acids. Germline V gene lookup returns CDR1 GTSNPN and CDR2 SVGIG (reference sequence). CDR3 sequence: CAWSLQGASGELFF. As DNA, the CDR3 is TGTGCCTGGAGTTTACAGGGGGCCTCCGGGGAGCTGTTTTTT.

This clonotype occurred many times. Here the CDR3 reads CASSQGTDYGYTF. The CDR3 bases are TGCGCCAGCAGCCAGGGCACCGACTATGGCTACACCTTC. The chain employs TRBV5-1 and TRBJ1-2, with a weak D call TRBD1 (5 bases). The V gene's germline CDR1 is SGHRS and CDR2 YFSETQ. The CDR3 totals 13 residues. The V and J ends lost 4 bases and 3 bases respectively, with 10 bases between them. Using reference TRBV5-1 and TRBJ1-2 for the parts outside the CDR3, the full variable domain is KAGVTQTPRYLIKTRGQQVTLSCSPISGHRSVSWYQQTPGQGLQFLFEYFSETQRNKGNFPGRFSGRQFSNSRSEMNVSTLELGDSALYLCASSQGTDYGYTFGSGTRLTVV.

This clonotype was found many times. The rearrangement joins TRBV28 to TRBJ2-6, with unresolved D. Per the germline V gene, CDR1 is MDHEN and CDR2 is SYDVKM. The V and J ends lost 6 bases and 0 bases respectively, with 12 bases between them. This CDR3 has 16 residues. The CDR3 DNA reads as TGTGCCAGCAGCCTTTTAACAGCCTCTGGGGCCAACGTCCTGACTTTC. This codes for CASSLLTASGANVLTF. Full variable domain (rest looked up from reference TRBV28 and TRBJ2-6): DVKVTQSSRYLVKRTGEKVFLECVQDMDHENMFWYRQDPGLGLRLIYFSYDVKMKEKGDIPEGYSVSREKKERFSLILESASTNQTSMYLCASSLLTASGANVLTFGAGSRLTVL.

The rearrangement uses TRBV6-2 or TRBV6-3 and TRBJ1-1; no clear D. This CDR3 contains 12 residues. Trimming removed 0 bases from V and 6 bases from J, with 5 bases in between. The germline CDR1 and CDR2 sequences are MNHEY and SVGEGT. DNA of the CDR3: TGTGCCAGCAGTTACTCTAGAGCTGAAGCTTTCTTT. This sequence encodes CASSYSRAEAFF.

The table lists this clonotype with many counts. The chain uses TRBV12-3 or TRBV12-4 and TRBJ1-2, with TRBD1 as a possible D gene (5 bases). The CDR3 covers 13 residues. V shed 4 bases and J shed 5 bases, with 11 bases lying between them. CDR3 sequence reads: CASSSGGLYGYTF. Written as DNA, the CDR3 is TGTGCCAGCAGTTCGGGGGGTTTGTATGGCTACACCTTC.

Ten or more counts support this clonotype. DNA of the CDR3: TGCGCCAGCAGCTTGGCGTCGGAGGGGACTGAAGCTTTCTTT. Encoded protein: CASSLASEGTEAFF. The genes are TRBV5-1 and TRBJ1-1; perhaps TRBD1 as D (5 bases). CDR1 SGHRS and CDR2 YFSETQ come from the germline V gene. Trimming removed 0 bases at V and 5 bases at J, with 11 bases between. The CDR3 covers 14 residues.

This clonotype was detected ten times or more. The rearrangement joins TRBV28 to TRBJ2-1; 12 bases agree with TRBD1. The CDR3 consists of 16 residues. Trimming at V came to 5 bases and at J to 7 bases, leaving 9 bases not matched to a gene. Germline loops: CDR1 MDHEN, CDR2 SYDVKM. CDR3 region: CASSPLGQGARNEQFF. The CDR3 region has the DNA TGTGCCAGCAGTCCCCTGGGACAGGGGGCGAGGAATGAGCAGTTCTTC.

This clonotype was observed once. The chain is built from TRBV27 and TRBJ1-1; 8 positions match TRBD1. V gave up 4 bases and J gave up 0 bases; unmatched junction bases: 4. There are 15 residues in the CDR3. Germline values: CDR1 MNHEY, CDR2 SMNVEV (reference sequence). CDR3 bases: TGTGCCAGCAGTTGGTCAGGGGGCTTGAACACTGAAGCTTTCTTT. Protein product: CASSWSGGLNTEAFF.

This clonotype appeared many times. The genes are TRBV20-1 and TRBJ2-7; 8 bases align to TRBD1. The CDR3 extends over 12 amino acids. Germline CDR1 DFQATT, CDR2 SNEGSKA (reference sequence). V trimming: 6 bases; J trimming: 7 bases; junction bases outside the gene matches: 8. In DNA, the CDR3 is TGCAGTGCCAGGGGGCCCTGGGAAGAGCAGTACTTC. Protein: CSARGPWEEQYF.

There are many counts of this clonotype. The chain uses TRBV7-2 and TRBJ2-7, with 8 bases identical to TRBD1. V dropped 1 base and J dropped 5; count of bases not matched to a gene: 7. This CDR3 is 15 amino acids long. Germline CDR1 is SGHTA and CDR2 is FQGNSA. The DNA of the CDR3 is TGTGCCAGCAGCTTAGTCGGACAGGGCACGAACGAGCAGTACTTC. It codes for CASSLVGQGTNEQYF.

This clonotype has at least ten counts. V usage is TRBV29-1 and J usage is TRBJ1-2, with D maybe TRBD1 (5 bases). V lost 4 bases and J 3 bases, leaving 15 bases between the germline ends. The CDR3 length is 14 residues. The germline CDR1 and CDR2 sequences are SQVTM and ANQGSEA. In DNA, the CDR3 is TGCAGCGTTGTAACCCAGGGCGGGGACTATGGCTACACCTTC. It encodes CSVVTQGGDYGYTF.

In this sample, this clonotype turned up many times. The V call is TRBV2, the J call TRBJ2-1; 7 bases match TRBD2. Germline values: CDR1 SNHLY, CDR2 FYNNEI. There are 12 residues in the CDR3. J lost 10 bases, V lost 6 bases, and 6 bases had no gene match. The CDR3 here is CASSGREEEQFF. CDR3 sequence (DNA): TGTGCCAGCAGCGGCCGGGAGGAAGAGCAGTTCTTC.

There are many counts of this clonotype. The V gene is TRBV5-1, the J gene TRBJ1-2; D uncertain. CDR1 SGHRS and CDR2 YFSETQ come from the germline V gene. The CDR3 loop spans 13 amino acids. V was shortened by 4 bases and J by 2 bases, with 9 bases between the two germline ends. The CDR3 here is CASSDDVNYGYTF. For the CDR3, the DNA is TGCGCCAGCAGCGATGACGTGAACTATGGCTACACCTTC.

This clonotype was counted many times. V gene TRBV12-3 or TRBV12-4 combines with J gene TRBJ1-2; D remains unclear. Deletions cut 2 bases from V and 6 bases from J, with 10 bases between. The CDR3 sequence is 13 residues long. CDR3: CASSLTSPNGYTF. CDR3 DNA: TGTGCCAGCAGTTTAACCTCCCCGAATGGCTACACCTTC.

The sample holds many counts of this clonotype. The rearrangement links TRBV20-1 to TRBJ1-6; weak D call: TRBD1 (5 bases). Looked up from germline, CDR1 is DFQATT and CDR2 is SNEGSKA (reference sequence). The CDR3 has 14 residues. V lost 3 bases and J 8 bases, leaving 14 bases between the germline ends. DNA of the CDR3: TGCAGTGCTAGCGGGACGGTTTACGATTCACCCCTCCACTTT. It is translated as CSASGTVYDSPLHF.

This clonotype was seen repeatedly, ten times or more. This chain links TRBV6-6 with TRBJ2-1; a weak D match, TRBD1 (5 bases). V was trimmed by 5 bases and J by 4 bases, leaving 9 bases between them. The germline V gene encodes CDR1 MNHNY and CDR2 SVGAGI (reference sequence). This CDR3 spans 13 amino acids. CDR3 residues: CASSPDSYNEQFF. CDR3 DNA sequence: TGTGCCAGCAGTCCCGACAGTTACAATGAGCAGTTCTTC.

This clonotype was observed many times. The chain couples TRBV3-1 to TRBJ2-1, with 8 bases fitting TRBD1. CDR1 and CDR2 from the germline V gene are LGHDT and YNNKEL (reference sequence). V gave up 1 base and J gave up 6 bases; unmatched junction bases: 5. The CDR3 sequence is 15 residues long. DNA for the CDR3: TGTGCCAGCAGCCAAGGACAGGGGCTTGGCAATGAGCAGTTCTTC. Translation: CASSQGQGLGNEQFF.

This clonotype showed up many times. The J gene is TRBJ2-1, the V gene TRBV5-4, with 10 bases fitting TRBD2. Germline CDR1 and CDR2: SGHNT and YYREEE (reference sequence). The CDR3 contains 15 residues. V shed 6 bases, J shed 6 bases, and the junction held 9 bases outside the gene matches. CDR3 residues: CASTPLAGSGNEQFF. CDR3 DNA: TGTGCCAGCACCCCACTAGCGGGGTCTGGCAATGAGCAGTTCTTC.

This clonotype was seen ten or more times. Here the CDR3 reads CSVGDRGTETQYF. For the CDR3, the DNA is TGCAGCGTGGGGGACAGGGGAACGGAGACCCAGTACTTC. The rearrangement links TRBV29-1 to TRBJ2-5, with TRBD1 identical over 10 bases. This CDR3 has 13 residues. Per the germline V gene, CDR1 is SQVTM and CDR2 is ANQGSEA. Unmatched junction bases numbered 6, after V lost 6 bases and J lost 5 bases.

This clonotype was counted ten times or more. This chain connects TRBV5-6 to TRBJ2-7; TRBD1 matches 11 bases. Germline CDR1 and CDR2: SGHDT and YYEEEE. The CDR3 loop spans 13 amino acids. Trimming took 6 bases from V and 6 from J; bases not matched to a gene: 5. This CDR3 is CASTGQGAGEQYF. CDR3 bases: TGTGCCAGCACCGGACAGGGGGCTGGCGAGCAGTACTTC.

This clonotype is labeled medium-sized. The chain links TRBV6-5 to TRBJ1-1, with a tentative D call TRBD1 (6 bases). CDR1 and CDR2 (germline): MNHEY, SVGAGI. V lost 4 bases and J 5 bases, leaving 11 bases between the germline ends. The CDR3 is 13 amino acids. CDR3 region: CASSSRGGTEAFF. The CDR3 DNA reads TGTGCCAGCAGTTCTAGGGGGGGAACTGAAGCTTTCTTT.

There are many counts of this clonotype. V and J are TRBV18 and TRBJ1-1; no firm D call. The CDR3 runs to 14 residues. V dropped 6 bases and J dropped 3 bases, with 14 bases sitting between them. Germline V lookup: CDR1 KGHSH, CDR2 LQKENI. CDR3 amino acids: CASSPWSGDTEAFF. As DNA, the CDR3 is TGTGCCAGCTCGCCGTGGTCTGGGGACACTGAAGCTTTCTTT.

The sample holds a few counts of this clonotype. The chain combines TRBV14 with TRBJ2-3; no firm D call. The CDR3 extends over 13 amino acids. Germline loops: CDR1 SGHDN, CDR2 FVKESK. Trimming shortened V by 4 bases and J by 2 bases, and 7 bases separated the two germline ends. The CDR3: CASSLAFTDTQYF. The CDR3 nucleotides are TGTGCCAGCAGCCTTGCCTTCACAGATACGCAGTATTTT.

This clonotype appeared many times. This sequence joins TRBV18 and TRBJ1-1, with D unresolved. Deletions cut 1 base from V and 1 base from J, with 10 bases between. The CDR3 runs to 15 residues. CDR1 KGHSH and CDR2 LQKENI come from the germline V gene. The DNA for the CDR3 is TGTGCCAGCTCACCACAGCATATTAGGAACACTGAAGCTTTCTTT. Protein sequence: CASSPQHIRNTEAFF.

Ten or more counts support this clonotype. The V gene is TRBV7-9, the J gene TRBJ2-2; TRBD1 is a possible D gene (6 bases). The CDR3 contains 14 residues. Trimming took off 5 bases at V and 5 bases at J, with 12 bases between the two ends. CDR1 is SEHNR, CDR2 FQNEAQ, per germline (reference sequence). The CDR3 DNA sequence: TGTGCCAGCAGCCCGACAGGAAGTACCGGGGAGCTGTTTTTT. Protein sequence: CASSPTGSTGELFF.

This clonotype was seen repeatedly, ten times or more. CDR3 in amino acids: CAWSPSTYGYTF. CDR3 DNA sequence: TGTGCCTGGAGTCCATCAACCTATGGCTACACCTTC. J is TRBJ1-2 and V is TRBV30; D call uncertain. Between the trimmed V and J ends, which lost 2 bases and 4 bases, there was a span of 8 bases. The CDR3 contains 12 residues. Germline V gives CDR1 GTSNPN, CDR2 SVGIG (reference sequence).

There are many counts of this clonotype. V usage is TRBV3-1 and J usage is TRBJ1-6; D not resolved. Trimming took off 4 bases at V and 3 bases at J, with 13 bases between the two ends. The CDR3 has 16 amino acids. Germline lookup yields CDR1 LGHDT and CDR2 YNNKEL (reference sequence). The CDR3 spells CASSRETPLYNSPLHF. DNA of the CDR3: TGTGCCAGCAGCCGAGAGACCCCGCTCTATAATTCACCCCTCCACTTT. Looking up the rest from reference TRBV3-1 and TRBJ1-6 gives the full variable domain: DTAVSQTPKYLVTQMGNDKSIKCEQNLGHDTMYWYKQDSKKFLKIMFSYNNKELIINETVPNRFSPKSPDKAHLNLHINSLELGDSAVYFCASSRETPLYNSPLHFGNGTRLTVT.